These 10 T cell receptor beta chains originate from one sample sequenced in a study of blood T cell repertoires in COVID-19. The protocol was immunoSEQ multiplex PCR, while the TCRdb copy is restricted to in-frame clones and leaves out a portion. The sample has about 370,000 clones, over 85% seen once. Material: PBMCs or T cells enriched from blood (not recorded which). These receptors all stem from a woman in her thirties who had recovered from COVID-19.

This chain connects TRBV6-1 to TRBJ1-3; D possibly corresponds to TRBD1 (6 bases). This CDR3 spans 16 amino acids. V lost 2 bases, J lost 1 base, and 12 bases lay in between. Germline V lookup: CDR1 MNHNS, CDR2 SASEGT. CDR3 residues: CASSERGMGSGNTIYF. CDR3 nucleotide sequence: TGTGCCAGCAGTGAAAGGGGGATGGGTTCTGGAAACACCATATATTTT.

The genes are TRBV5-6 and TRBJ1-1; D is unresolved. The CDR3 runs to 13 residues. V was cut by 1 base and J by 3 bases, with 7 bases left in between. Germline CDR1 and CDR2: SGHDT and YYEEEE. The CDR3 sequence: CASSLSEDTEAFF. In DNA, the CDR3 is TGTGCCAGCAGCTTGTCGGAGGACACTGAAGCTTTCTTT.

V is TRBV28 and J is TRBJ1-2, with 8 positions matching TRBD1. The CDR3 runs 16 residues. The V and J ends lost 4 bases and 6 bases, in that order; junction bases with no gene match: 13. Germline V lookup: CDR1 MDHEN, CDR2 SYDVKM. CDR3 sequence reads: CASSSAATGERNGYTF. The CDR3 DNA reads TGTGCCAGCAGTTCTGCTGCGACAGGGGAACGGAATGGCTACACCTTC.

This chain links TRBV5-6 with TRBJ2-7; 7 bases agree with TRBD1. Per germline, CDR1 SGHDT and CDR2 YYEEEE. V shed 3 bases and J 3 bases; nucleotides not matched to a gene: 18. This CDR3 has 18 amino acids. As DNA, the CDR3 is TGTGCCAGCAGCTCCGCCGGGACAGAGACTGTAATTTTCTACGAGCAGTACTTC. Its protein is CASSSAGTETVIFYEQYF.

The chain has TRBV6-5 and TRBJ1-4; D is unclear. There are 15 residues in the CDR3. V shed 3 bases and J shed 6 bases, with 14 bases lying between them. Germline V gives CDR1 MNHEY, CDR2 SVGAGI. CDR3 residues: CASSYSAQRDEKLFF. The CDR3 DNA sequence: TGTGCCAGCAGTTATTCGGCACAACGGGATGAAAAACTGTTTTTT.

The chain recombines TRBV6-5 with TRBJ1-1, with 9 positions matching TRBD1. The CDR3 is made up of 15 amino acids. Per germline, CDR1 MNHEY and CDR2 SVGAGI. Trimming at V came to 4 bases and at J to 1 base, leaving 4 bases not matched to a gene. The CDR3 coding sequence is TGTGCCAGCAGTTTCATGGACAGGGGGAACACTGAAGCTTTCTTT. Translating gives CASSFMDRGNTEAFF.

This chain links TRBV5-1 with TRBJ2-7; 8 nucleotides align to TRBD1. The V segment lost 0 bases and the J segment 5 bases; nucleotides outside the gene matches: 4. The CDR3 contains 14 residues. CDR1 and CDR2 from the germline V gene are SGHRS and YFSETQ. The CDR3 sequence is CASSLAGGFNEQYF. CDR3 DNA sequence: TGCGCCAGCAGCTTGGCAGGGGGCTTTAACGAGCAGTACTTC.

The chain couples TRBV19 to TRBJ1-6; no firm D call. Germline V gene lookup returns CDR1 LNHDA and CDR2 SQIVND (reference sequence). The CDR3 contains 13 residues. V lost 9 bases to trimming and J lost 7 bases, with 13 bases between them. The CDR3 region has the DNA TGTGCCAGCCGAGAGGGAGGGAATTCACCCCTCCACTTT. Encoded protein: CASREGGNSPLHF.

This clone appeared once. V gene TRBV19 combines with J gene TRBJ2-3, with D perhaps TRBD1 (6 bases). The V gene lost 1 base and the J gene lost 4 bases, with 9 bases spanning the gap. Germline V gene lookup returns CDR1 LNHDA and CDR2 SQIVND (reference sequence). The CDR3 is made up of 14 amino acids. The CDR3 sequence: CASSIVPGADTQYF. For the CDR3, the DNA is TGTGCCAGTAGTATAGTCCCAGGGGCAGATACGCAGTATTTT.

This chain links TRBV19 with TRBJ2-2; TRBD2 might be the D (5 bases). The length of the CDR3 is 16 residues. The germline V gene encodes CDR1 LNHDA and CDR2 SQIVND (reference sequence). Trimming left V 8 bases short and J 0 bases short, with 16 bases between. The CDR3 loop reads CASYPLGGPNTGELFF. The CDR3 DNA reads as TGTGCCAGTTATCCGCTTGGAGGCCCGAACACCGGGGAGCTGTTTTTT. Supplemented by reference TRBV19 and TRBJ2-2, the full variable domain reads DGGITQSPKYLFRKEGQNVTLSCEQNLNHDAMYWYRQDPGQGLRLIYYSQIVNDFQKGDIAEGYSVSREKKESFPLTVTSAQKNPTAFYLCASYPLGGPNTGELFFGEGSRLTVL.